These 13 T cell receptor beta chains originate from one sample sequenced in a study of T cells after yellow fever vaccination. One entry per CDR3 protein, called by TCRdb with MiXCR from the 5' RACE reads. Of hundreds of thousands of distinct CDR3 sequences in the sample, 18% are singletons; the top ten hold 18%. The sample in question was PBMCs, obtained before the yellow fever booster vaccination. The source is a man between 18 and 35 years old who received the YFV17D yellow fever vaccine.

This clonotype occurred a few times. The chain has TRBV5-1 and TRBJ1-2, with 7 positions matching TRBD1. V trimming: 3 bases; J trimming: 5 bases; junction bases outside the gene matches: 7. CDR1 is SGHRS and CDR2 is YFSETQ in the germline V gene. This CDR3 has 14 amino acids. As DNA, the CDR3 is TGCGCCAGCAGCTGGGGGACAGAGCTATATGGCTACACCTTC. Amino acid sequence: CASSWGTELYGYTF. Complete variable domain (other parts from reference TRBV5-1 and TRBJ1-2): KAGVTQTPRYLIKTRGQQVTLSCSPISGHRSVSWYQQTPGQGLQFLFEYFSETQRNKGNFPGRFSGRQFSNSRSEMNVSTLELGDSALYLCASSWGTELYGYTFGSGTRLTVV.

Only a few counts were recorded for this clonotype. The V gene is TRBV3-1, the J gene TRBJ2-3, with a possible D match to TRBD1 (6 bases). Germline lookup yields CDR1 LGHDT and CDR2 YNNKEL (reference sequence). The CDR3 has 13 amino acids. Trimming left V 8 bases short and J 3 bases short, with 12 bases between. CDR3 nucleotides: TGTGCCAGCCAGGGGTTGGGGACAGATACGCAGTATTTT. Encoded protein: CASQGLGTDTQYF.

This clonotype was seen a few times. The CDR3 DNA sequence: TGTGCCAGCAGCTCCCCCCCTGGGGGGGGGAACACAGATACGCAGTATTTT. Translated: CASSSPPGGGNTDTQYF. The rearrangement uses TRBV7-2 and TRBJ2-3; TRBD2 agrees at 7 bases. After removal of 4 bases from V and 2 bases from J, the junction contained 12 bases not matched to a gene. The CDR3 sequence is 17 residues long. Per the germline V gene, CDR1 is SGHTA and CDR2 is FQGNSA.

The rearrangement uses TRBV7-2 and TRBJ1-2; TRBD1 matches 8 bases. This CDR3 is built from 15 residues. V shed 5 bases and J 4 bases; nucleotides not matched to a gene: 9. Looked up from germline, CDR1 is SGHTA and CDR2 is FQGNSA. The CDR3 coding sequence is TGTGCCAGCAGCCTAGTACGACAGGGGCCCTATGGCTACACCTTC. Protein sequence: CASSLVRQGPYGYTF.

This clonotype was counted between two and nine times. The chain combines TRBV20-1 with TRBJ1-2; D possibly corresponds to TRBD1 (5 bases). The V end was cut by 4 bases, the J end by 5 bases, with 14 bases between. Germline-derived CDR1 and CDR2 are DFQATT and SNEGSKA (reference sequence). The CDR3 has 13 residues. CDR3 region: CSAIRGIRYGYTF. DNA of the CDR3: TGCAGTGCTATCCGGGGGATTCGGTATGGCTACACCTTC.

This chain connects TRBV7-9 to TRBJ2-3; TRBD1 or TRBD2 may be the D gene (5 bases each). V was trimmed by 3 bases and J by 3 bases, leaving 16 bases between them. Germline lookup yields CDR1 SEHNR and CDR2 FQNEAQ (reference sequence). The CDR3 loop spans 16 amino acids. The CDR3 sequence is CASSFSAGTRTDTQYF. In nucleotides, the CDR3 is TGTGCCAGCAGCTTTAGCGCAGGGACCAGAACAGATACGCAGTATTTT.

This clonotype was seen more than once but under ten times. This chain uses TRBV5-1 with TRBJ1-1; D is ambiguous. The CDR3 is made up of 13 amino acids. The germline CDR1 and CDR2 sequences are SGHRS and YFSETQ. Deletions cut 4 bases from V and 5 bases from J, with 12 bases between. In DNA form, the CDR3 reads TGCGCCAGCAGCACGGACCCGGGTACTGAAGCTTTCTTT. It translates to CASSTDPGTEAFF.

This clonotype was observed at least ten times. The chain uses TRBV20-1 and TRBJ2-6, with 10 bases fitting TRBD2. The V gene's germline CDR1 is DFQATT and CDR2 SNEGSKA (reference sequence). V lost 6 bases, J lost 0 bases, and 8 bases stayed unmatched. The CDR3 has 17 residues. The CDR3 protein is CSASGLAPISGANVLTF. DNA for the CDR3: TGCAGTGCCTCGGGACTAGCGCCTATCTCTGGGGCCAACGTCCTGACTTTC.

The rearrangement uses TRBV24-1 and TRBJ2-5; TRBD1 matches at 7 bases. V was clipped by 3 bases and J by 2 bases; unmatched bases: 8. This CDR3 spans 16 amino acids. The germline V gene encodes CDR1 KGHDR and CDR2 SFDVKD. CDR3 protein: CATSDPRQGLQETQYF. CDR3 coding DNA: TGTGCCACCAGTGATCCCCGACAGGGCCTTCAAGAGACCCAGTACTTC.

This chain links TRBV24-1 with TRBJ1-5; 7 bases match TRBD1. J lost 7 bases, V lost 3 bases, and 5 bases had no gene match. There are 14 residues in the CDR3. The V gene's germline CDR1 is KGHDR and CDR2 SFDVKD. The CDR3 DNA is TGTGCCACCAGTGATCCGGGACAGTTCCAGCCCCAGCATTTT. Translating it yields CATSDPGQFQPQHF.

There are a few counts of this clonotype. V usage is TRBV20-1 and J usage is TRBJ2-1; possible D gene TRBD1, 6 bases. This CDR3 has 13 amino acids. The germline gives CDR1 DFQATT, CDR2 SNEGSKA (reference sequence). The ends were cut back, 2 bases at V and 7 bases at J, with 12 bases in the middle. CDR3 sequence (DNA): TGCAGTGCTAGACAGGGGAAGTCGAATGAGCAGTTCTTC. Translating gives CSARQGKSNEQFF.

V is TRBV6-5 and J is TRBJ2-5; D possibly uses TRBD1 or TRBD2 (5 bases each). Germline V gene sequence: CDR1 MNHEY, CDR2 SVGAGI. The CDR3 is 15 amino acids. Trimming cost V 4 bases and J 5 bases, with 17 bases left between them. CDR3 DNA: TGTGCCAGCAGTTCGGGGCAGCAGGGCACGGAGACCCAGTACTTC. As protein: CASSSGQQGTETQYF.

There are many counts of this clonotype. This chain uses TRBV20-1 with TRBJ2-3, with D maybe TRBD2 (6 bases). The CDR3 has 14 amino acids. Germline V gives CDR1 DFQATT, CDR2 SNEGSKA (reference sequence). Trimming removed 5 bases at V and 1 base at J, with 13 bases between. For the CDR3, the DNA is TGCAGTGCTCGGACTACCTCTCGCACAGATACGCAGTATTTT. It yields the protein CSARTTSRTDTQYF.